The sequence of this T cell receptor beta chain was determined in a study of T cells in tuberculosis. The overall study: Blood was taken before or within 7 days of anti-tuberculosis therapy.

Study results and caveats: Active tuberculosis patients had shorter CDR3-alpha; the beta difference was nonsignificant. Using the GMM-specific repertoire gave around 90% accuracy versus roughly 68% with motifs.

Points on this clone: Its target is not known.

Time point reported: new active TB diagnosis, blood taken before or within 7 days of starting treatment. Each donor contributed 95,000 or so T cells on average, unsorted. Profiled with immunoSEQ multiplex PCR; TCRdb holds only in-frame clones, not every one. The table has tens of thousands of clones, nearly 95% seen once. This material consisted of PBMCs, taken at tuberculosis diagnosis. The receptor was derived from an adult with tuberculosis.

The CDR3 spells CASSLMGTIGQPGELFF. CDR3 nucleotide sequence: TGTGCCAGCAGTTTAATGGGGACTATCGGTCAACCCGGGGAGCTGTTTTTT. This chain connects TRBV27 to TRBJ2-2; 7 bases are a match to TRBD2. V lost 2 bases to trimming and J lost 6 bases; unmatched junction nucleotides: 12. CDR1 MNHEY and CDR2 SMNVEV come from the germline V gene (reference sequence). The CDR3 covers 17 residues.